This T cell receptor (beta chain) was found in a study of tumor-infiltrating lymphocytes in primary liver carcinoma. About the research overall: Between about 4 and 11 cm across, the tumors were all of stage T1-T3 N0M0. Study conclusions and caveats: Tumor-adjacent and tumor-blood pairs shared less of their repertoires than tumor region pairs shared.

In its sample, this clonotype was seen many times. As yet, its antigen is unknown. Researchers drew blood RNA from unsorted whole blood and extracted germline DNA as well. The CDR3 contains 14 residues. V gave up 2 bases and J gave up 9 bases; unmatched junction bases: 8. Germline CDR1 and CDR2: MNHEY and SVGEGT. TCR beta cDNA was prepared out of 500 ng total RNA by means of a constant-region primer. Library construction for TCR beta comprised three nested multiplex PCR rounds performed with slightly modified ARM-PCR. Primers for the first two PCR rounds were TRBV1-TRBV30 forward primers and a C-beta reverse primer (roughly 10 cycles per round). TCRdb independently ran MiXCR on the multiplex PCR reads; one entry per CDR3 protein. Of approximately 340,000 distinct CDR3 sequences listed, about two thirds are singletons.

The V call is TRBV6-2 or TRBV6-3, the J call TRBJ2-3; 7 bases line up with TRBD2. The clonotype was recovered from a man between 40 and 49 years old with primary liver carcinoma and hepatitis B virus infection. Sequencing was performed on peripheral blood. The chain's CDR3 is CASSYVAGANTQYF. The CDR3 coding sequence is TGTGCCAGCAGTTACGTTGCGGGAGCGAACACGCAGTATTTT.